This T cell receptor beta chain was documented in a study of blood T cells in healthy people across ages. The V gene's germline CDR1 is LNHDA and CDR2 SQIVND (reference sequence). V was shortened by 3 bases and J by 7 bases, with 13 bases between the two germline ends. The CDR3 runs 14 residues. Collection of around 10 milliliters of peripheral blood was performed for each donor. The sample holds a few counts of this clonotype. A second about 6 to 12 cycle PCR used barcoded and J-beta primers. Each CDR3 protein gets one entry after TCRdb re-called the 5' RACE reads with MiXCR. In the table there are hundreds of thousands of distinct CDR3 sequences, more than 25% of which are singletons. The sample was also reused in another study, on T cells of mothers and their children. That source notes: Each donor was one of three healthy Caucasian mothers or one of their six children. According to the study, all extracted RNA entered cDNA synthesis at around 1.6 ug per 15 ul. Related and unrelated pairs show similar shaping of TCR recombination output by thymic selection.

V gene TRBV19 combines with J gene TRBJ1-5; D perhaps matches TRBD1 (5 bases). This receptor was identified in a boy between 5 and 17 years old in good health. The sequenced sample was blood. DNA for the CDR3: TGTGCCAGTAGTATCTGGCAGGGTGGACAGCCCCAGCATTTT. Translated, it gives CASSIWQGGQPQHF.